One sample yielded the 14 T cell receptor beta chains listed below, sequenced in a study of OX40 agonist ivuxolimab in advanced cancers. The table came from immunoSEQ multiplex PCR; TCRdb's copy has only in-frame clones and leaves some out. Here the sample spans roughly 88,000 clones, around 87% being singletons. The sample here was CD4+ or CD8+ T cells sorted from blood, taken in a trial of the OX40 agonist ivuxolimab. The receptors were sampled from an adult with an advanced solid tumor such as melanoma, head and neck, liver or kidney cancer.

The chain has TRBV28 and TRBJ1-2, with D possibly matching TRBD1 (5 bases). The V gene lost 7 bases and the J gene lost 4 bases, with 13 bases spanning the gap. This CDR3 contains 13 residues. Germline V gene sequence: CDR1 MDHEN, CDR2 SYDVKM. In DNA, the CDR3 is TGTGCCAGCATCCGGGACGAAGGCTATGGCTACACCTTC. Amino acids: CASIRDEGYGYTF.

J is TRBJ1-1 and V is TRBV23-1; TRBD1 might be the D (5 bases). TRBV23-1 falls under the ORF class, with uncertain function. CDR3 size: 21 residues. V lost 3 bases to trimming and J lost 5 bases, with 34 bases between them. In DNA, the CDR3 is TGCGCCAGCAGTCACAAAACCCTAAACTTAAACCCCGGGACCGGGAGGACTGAAGCTTTCTTT. This translates into CASSHKTLNLNPGTGRTEAFF.

V gene TRBV4-3 combines with J gene TRBJ2-2, with 11 bases aligning to TRBD2. From germline, CDR1 is LGHNA and CDR2 YSLEER. The CDR3 length is 19 residues. Trimming cost V 1 base and J 0 bases; bases outside gene matches: 7. The CDR3 protein is CASSQGWGTSGTNTGELFF. For the CDR3, the DNA is TGCGCCAGCAGCCAAGGCTGGGGGACTAGCGGAACGAACACCGGGGAGCTGTTTTTT.

The chain combines TRBV28 with TRBJ1-5; 7 bases map to TRBD1. This CDR3 is built from 13 residues. V gave up 7 bases and J gave up 5 bases; unmatched junction bases: 5. The germline CDR1 and CDR2 sequences are MDHEN and SYDVKM. The CDR3, as DNA: TGTGCCAGCATTACAGGGGTTCATCAGCCCCAGCATTTT. It translates to CASITGVHQPQHF.

The J gene is TRBJ2-2, the V gene TRBV5-4; 11 bases map to TRBD2. The CDR3 loop spans 15 amino acids. V trimming: 4 bases; J trimming: 5 bases; junction bases outside the gene matches: 4. Germline V gene sequence: CDR1 SGHNT, CDR2 YYREEE (reference sequence). The CDR3 DNA reads TGTGCCAGCAGCCATAGCGGGAGGGTGACCGGGGAGCTGTTTTTT. This translates into CASSHSGRVTGELFF.

The chain links TRBV28 to TRBJ1-1; D unresolved. V gave up 4 bases and J gave up 7 bases, with 13 bases separating them. Germline lookup yields CDR1 MDHEN and CDR2 SYDVKM. This CDR3 comprises 13 residues. CDR3 loop: CASSSSGRVEAFF. The CDR3 coding sequence is TGTGCCAGCAGTTCCTCGGGGAGGGTTGAAGCTTTCTTT.

The V gene is TRBV18, the J gene TRBJ1-1, with D unresolved. This CDR3 spans 14 amino acids. V shed 6 bases and J shed 0 bases, with 11 bases lying between them. CDR1 KGHSH and CDR2 LQKENI come from the germline V gene. Here the CDR3 reads CASSPELVNTEAFF. The CDR3, as DNA: TGTGCCAGCTCCCCGGAGCTTGTGAACACTGAAGCTTTCTTT.

V gene TRBV5-1 combines with J gene TRBJ2-5, with 11 bases lining up with TRBD2. Unmatched junction bases numbered 4, after V lost 7 bases and J lost 2 bases. The CDR3 has 14 residues. Per the germline V gene, CDR1 is SGHRS and CDR2 is YFSETQ. CDR3 nucleotide sequence: TGCGCCAGCGGGGGGACTAGCGGTCAAGAGACCCAGTACTTC. Translated: CASGGTSGQETQYF. The variable domain in full, completed from reference TRBV5-1 and TRBJ2-5, reads KAGVTQTPRYLIKTRGQQVTLSCSPISGHRSVSWYQQTPGQGLQFLFEYFSETQRNKGNFPGRFSGRQFSNSRSEMNVSTLELGDSALYLCASGGTSGQETQYFGPGTRLLVL.

The chain carries TRBV25-1 and TRBJ1-1; 7 nucleotides align to TRBD1. This CDR3 comprises 16 residues. Losses at the gene ends were 10 bases for V and 1 base for J; bases not matched to a gene: 15. CDR1 and CDR2 from the germline V gene are MGHDK and SYGVNS. The CDR3 region is CANPPGGAMGNTEAFF. The CDR3 DNA follows: TGTGCCAACCCCCCAGGGGGGGCAATGGGGAACACTGAAGCTTTCTTT.

The chain combines TRBV7-3 with TRBJ2-6; possible D gene TRBD1, 6 bases. Trimming stripped 4 bases from V and 1 base from J, with 8 bases between. This CDR3 spans 15 amino acids. CDR1 is SGHTA and CDR2 is FQGTGA in the germline V gene. This CDR3 reads CASSSGVSGANVLTF. The CDR3 DNA sequence: TGTGCCAGCAGCTCAGGGGTGTCTGGGGCCAACGTCCTGACTTTC.

The chain is built from TRBV7-2 and TRBJ2-1; possibly TRBD1 or TRBD2 for D (6 bases each). This CDR3 spans 13 amino acids. V lost 6 bases and J 6 bases, leaving 12 bases between the germline ends. Germline loops: CDR1 SGHTA, CDR2 FQGNSA. The CDR3 nucleotides are TGTGCCAGCAGGGGGGCGGGAAGCAATGAGCAGTTCTTC. This translates into CASRGAGSNEQFF. Complete variable domain (other parts from reference TRBV7-2 and TRBJ2-1): GAGVSQSPSNKVTEKGKDVELRCDPISGHTALYWYRQSLGQGLEFLIYFQGNSAPDKSGLPSDRFSAERTGGSVSTLTIQRTQQEDSAVYLCASRGAGSNEQFFGPGTRLTVL.

The J gene is TRBJ2-5, the V gene TRBV30, with D possibly called TRBD1 or TRBD2 (5 bases each). Germline V gives CDR1 GTSNPN, CDR2 SVGIG (reference sequence). The V and J ends lost 3 bases and 4 bases respectively, with 12 bases between them. This CDR3 region has 13 residues. The CDR3: CAWRDWGLETQYF. The CDR3 DNA follows: TGTGCCTGGAGGGACTGGGGCTTAGAGACCCAGTACTTC. Combining the CDR3 with reference TRBV30 and TRBJ2-5 gives the whole variable domain SQTIHQWPATLVQPVGSPLSLECTVEGTSNPNLYWYRQAAGRGLQLLFYSVGIGQISSEVPQNLSASRPQDRQFILSSKKLLLSDSGFYLCAWRDWGLETQYFGPGTRLLVL.

The chain uses TRBV5-1 and TRBJ2-1; perhaps TRBD2 as D (6 bases). Looked up from germline, CDR1 is SGHRS and CDR2 is YFSETQ. CDR3 size: 15 residues. V was clipped by 0 bases and J by 2 bases, with 9 bases between them. The CDR3 loop is CASSLVSGTYNEQFF. DNA for the CDR3: TGCGCCAGCAGCTTGGTTAGCGGAACCTACAATGAGCAGTTCTTC.

CDR3 bases: TGTGCCAGCAGCCCTGACAGGGGAAGGTCCTACGAGCAGTACTTC. Translated: CASSPDRGRSYEQYF. The chain couples TRBV7-7 to TRBJ2-7; TRBD1 matches at 8 bases. The CDR3 loop spans 15 amino acids. V was pared by 5 bases and J by 1 base, with 7 bases of the junction left unmatched. Germline V gene lookup returns CDR1 SSHAT and CDR2 FNYEAQ (reference sequence).